Listed below are T cell receptor beta chains from one sample, sequenced in a study of regulatory T cells in long-lasting Graves disease. One entry per CDR3 protein results from TCRdb running MiXCR on the multiplex PCR reads. The profile shows hundreds of thousands of distinct CDR3 sequences, 12% of them singletons. The same sample was also used in a study of T cells in Graves' hyperthyroidism and ophthalmopathy.

The material sequenced was peripheral blood mononuclear cells (PBMCs), taken at new diagnosis, from a patient treated with antithyroid drugs. The receptors originated from a woman in her twenties or thirties with Graves disease. Both conserved end residues are part of each CDR3. A D gene is named only where the DNA matches it firmly. Not all rows give a size; the values are once, few, many and, for expanded clones, a class.

TGTGCCAGCACCGACCGGCCCGGGGAGCTGTTTTTT	CASTDRPGELFF	NA	TRBV28	NA	TRBJ2-2	12
TGTGCCAGCTCACCACCTAGGACAGCGTTGAACACTGAAGCTTTCTTT	CASSPPRTALNTEAFF	NA	TRBV18	NA	TRBJ1-1	16
TGTGCCATAGGACTGAACACCGGGGAGCTGTTTTTT	CAIGLNTGELFF	NA	TRBV10-3	many	TRBJ2-2	12
TGTGCCAGTAGTGCGGGCCAGCATGCCTCCTACGAGCAGTACTTC	CASSAGQHASYEQYF	NA	TRBV19	NA	TRBJ2-7	15
TGTGCCACCAGCAGAGCGCCGGGGAGCTCCTACGAGCAGTACTTC	CATSRAPGSSYEQYF	NA	TRBV15	many	TRBJ2-7	15
TGTGCCATCAGTGGGTCACAGGGGCCGCCAGGTACGCAGTATTTT	CAISGSQGPPGTQYF	TRBD1	TRBV10-3	many	TRBJ2-3	15
TGTGCCAGCAGCCAAGCGCCGGGGGCAACCTACGAGCAGTACTTC	CASSQAPGATYEQYF	NA	TRBV3-1	many	TRBJ2-7	15
TGTGCCAGCAGTGAACAGGGGGCGCCTAACGGGGAGCTGTTTTTT	CASSEQGAPNGELFF	TRBD1	TRBV2	few	TRBJ2-2	15
TGCAGTGCTGGGGCTAGCGGCCAAGAGACCCAGTACTTC	CSAGASGQETQYF	TRBD2	TRBV20-1	many	TRBJ2-5	13
TGCAGTGCTAGGATTCGCGGGAGGGGGAATGAGCAGTTCTTC	CSARIRGRGNEQFF	TRBD2	TRBV20-1	NA	TRBJ2-1	14
TGTGCCACCAGTGACAGGGGGGGGGCCGGGGAGCTGTTTTTT	CATSDRGGAGELFF	NA	TRBV24-1	NA	TRBJ2-2	14
TGTGCCAGCAGGCCACCCTTCAGCCTAGCCAAAAACATTCAGTACTTC	CASRPPFSLAKNIQYF	NA	TRBV28	many	TRBJ2-4	16
TGCAGCGTTGAAGATGGCGGTGGCACCTTC	CSVEDGGGTF	NA	TRBV29-1	few	TRBJ1-2	10
TGTGCCAGCAGCTTAGGGACCCTCCTACCTAATTCACCCCTCCACTTT	CASSLGTLLPNSPLHF	NA	TRBV5-4	NA	TRBJ1-6	16
TGTGCCAGCAGCCAAGTAGTCAGAGCCAATGAGCAGTTCTTC	CASSQVVRANEQFF	NA	TRBV3-1	many	TRBJ2-1	14
TGTGCCAGCAGCCCTGCCCCGACGGGAGGGCCCTACGAGCAGTACTTC	CASSPAPTGGPYEQYF	TRBD2	TRBV5-6	many	TRBJ2-7	16
TGTGCCAGCAGCTACCCTCCTACAGGGAAGGAGACCCAGTACTTC	CASSYPPTGKETQYF	NA	TRBV28	many	TRBJ2-5	15
TGTGCCAGCAGCCCCACAGTCCCTCTAGCCACCGGGGAGCTGTTTTTT	CASSPTVPLATGELFF	NA	TRBV27	few	TRBJ2-2	16
TGTGCCTGGGAGGGAGTGGGCAGTCCGGAGACCCAGTACTTC	CAWEGVGSPETQYF	NA	TRBV30	many	TRBJ2-5	14
TGTGCCAGCAGTCTCCAGGGTGGAGTGACTTTCTTT	CASSLQGGVTFF	NA	TRBV28	NA	TRBJ1-1	12
TGTGCCATCAGGGACAGGGATTCTACAGATACGCAGTATTTT	CAIRDRDSTDTQYF	TRBD1	TRBV10-3	many	TRBJ2-3	14
TGTGCCAGCAGTTTGAGCCTACTCTCCTACAATGAGCAGTTCTTC	CASSLSLLSYNEQFF	NA	TRBV12-3/TRBV12-4	many	TRBJ2-1	15
TGTGCCAGCAGACGGACAGGGGGACGCAATCAGCCCCAGCATTTT	CASRRTGGRNQPQHF	TRBD1	TRBV12-3/TRBV12-4	many	TRBJ1-5	15
TGTGCCAGCAGTCCGACTAGGCGCAATGAGCAGTTCTTC	CASSPTRRNEQFF	NA	TRBV27	NA	TRBJ2-1	13
TGTGCCAGCAGATGGGTGACTGAAGCTTTCTTT	CASRWVTEAFF	NA	TRBV12-3/TRBV12-4	many	TRBJ1-1	11
TGTGCCAGCAGGTTGGACAGGGGGCGAGAGACCCAGTACTTC	CASRLDRGRETQYF	TRBD1	TRBV7-8	many	TRBJ2-5	14
TGCAGTGCTAGAGTCCGCGGGGGTGTGGATCAGCCCCAGCATTTT	CSARVRGGVDQPQHF	NA	TRBV20-1	NA	TRBJ1-5	15
TGTGCCAGCAGCTTAATAGAGGGGGAGACCCAGTACTTC	CASSLIEGETQYF	NA	TRBV7-2	many	TRBJ2-5	13
TGTGCCAGCAGTTACTTCCGACAGGGGCGGGGTGGCTACACCTTC	CASSYFRQGRGGYTF	TRBD1	TRBV6-9	NA	TRBJ1-2	15
TGCAGTGCTAGAGATCTTCGGCGACTCTGGGGAAACACCATATATTTT	CSARDLRRLWGNTIYF	NA	TRBV20-1	NA	TRBJ1-3	16
TGCAGTGCTAGAGAATCCATAGCGGGAGGCTACGAGCAGTACTTC	CSARESIAGGYEQYF	TRBD2	TRBV20-1	many	TRBJ2-7	15
TGTGCCAGTAGTATTTTGAGCGGGGGCTACAATGAGCAGTTCTTC	CASSILSGGYNEQFF	TRBD2	TRBV19	many	TRBJ2-1	15
TGCAGTGCCCCACCTTGGGGGTTCGGCACAGATACGCAGTATTTT	CSAPPWGFGTDTQYF	NA	TRBV20-1	many	TRBJ2-3	15
TGTGCCAGCTCACCACAGGGGGCCTCGAACACTGAAGCTTTCTTT	CASSPQGASNTEAFF	TRBD1	TRBV18	NA	TRBJ1-1	15
TGTGCCAGCAGTTACTCGAGTTCCATACTCACAGATACGCAGTATTTT	CASSYSSSILTDTQYF	NA	TRBV6-5	NA	TRBJ2-3	16
TGTGCCAGCAGCGCATACAATGAGCGGTTCTTC	CASSAYNERFF	NA	TRBV9	NA	TRBJ2-1	11
TGTGCCAGCAGCGAATGGGACAATCAGCCCCAGCAATTT	CASSEWDNQPQQF	NA	TRBV7-6	NA	TRBJ1-5	13
TGTGCCAGCAGCTTGGTATCCAGCACAGAGACCCAGTACTTC	CASSLVSSTETQYF	NA	TRBV5-5	few	TRBJ2-5	14
TGTGCCAGCAGTTACGGCCAGCTCGATGAGCAGTTCTTC	CASSYGQLDEQFF	NA	TRBV6-2/TRBV6-3	many	TRBJ2-1	13
TGTGCCAGCAGTTTCTTTGGGGGACAGGGTGTTGGGACCCAGTACTTC	CASSFFGGQGVGTQYF	TRBD1	TRBV12-3/TRBV12-4	many	TRBJ2-5	16
TGTGCCAGCAGCCCAATGCCGAACAGGGCCGGGGAGACCCAGTACTTC	CASSPMPNRAGETQYF	NA	TRBV3-1	few	TRBJ2-5	16
TGTGCCAGCAGTAGTACCGGGACAGGGTCCAGCACAGATACGCAGTATTTT	CASSSTGTGSSTDTQYF	TRBD1	TRBV27	many	TRBJ2-3	17
TGTGCCAGCAGTTTAGCCATCGGATTGGCCAATGAGCAGTTCTTC	CASSLAIGLANEQFF	NA	TRBV12-3/TRBV12-4	many	TRBJ2-1	15
TGTGCCAGCAGTTCGTACTCCCTGGCCAAAAACATTCAGTACTTC	CASSSYSLAKNIQYF	NA	TRBV27	many	TRBJ2-4	15
TGCAGTGCTAGCTCCCCCCGGGGCGAGCAGTACTTC	CSASSPRGEQYF	NA	TRBV20-1	few	TRBJ2-7	12
TGTGCCAGCAGTTCCTCGCAGCGGTATGGCTACACCTTC	CASSSSQRYGYTF	NA	TRBV28	many	TRBJ1-2	13
TGTGCCAGCAGTTTTGGGACTAGCGGGAGGGTAACGGAGACCCAGTACTTC	CASSFGTSGRVTETQYF	TRBD2	TRBV12-3/TRBV12-4	many	TRBJ2-5	17
TGCAGTGCTGAGGACTACGCAAACCCGTACCAAGAGACCCAGTACTTC	CSAEDYANPYQETQYF	NA	TRBV20-1	many	TRBJ2-5	16
TGTGCCAGTAAAGGGGGAGACAGAAACTATGGCTACACCTTC	CASKGGDRNYGYTF	NA	TRBV19	NA	TRBJ1-2	14
TGTGCCAGCTCACTAGGACAGGAGAGGGAGACCCAGTACTTC	CASSLGQERETQYF	TRBD1	TRBV18	NA	TRBJ2-5	14
TGTGCCAGCAGCTTAGGTCACAGCTTGAACACTGAAGCTTTCTTT	CASSLGHSLNTEAFF	NA	TRBV7-2	many	TRBJ1-1	15
TGCGCCAGCAGCTCTGATGGTAGCGCCTACGAGCAGTACTTC	CASSSDGSAYEQYF	NA	TRBV11-1	many	TRBJ2-7	14
TGTGCCAGCAGCTTATCTGCGGGTGGTAATGAGCAGTTCTTC	CASSLSAGGNEQFF	NA	TRBV28	many	TRBJ2-1	14
TGTGCCAGCAGCGTAGGAGGACTAGCGGAAGGCGAGCAGTACTTC	CASSVGGLAEGEQYF	TRBD2	TRBV9	few	TRBJ2-7	15
TGTGCCAGCAGTTTCGCAGGGGGGAAAGGCTATGAGCAGTTCTTC	CASSFAGGKGYEQFF	NA	TRBV12-3/TRBV12-4	NA	TRBJ2-1	15
TGTGCCAGCAGCTTAGACCTGGGACCCTACAATGAGCAGTTCTTC	CASSLDLGPYNEQFF	NA	TRBV11-3	many	TRBJ2-1	15
TGCAGTGCGTTACAGGAGCCTAATTCACCCCTCCACTTT	CSALQEPNSPLHF	NA	TRBV20-1	many	TRBJ1-6	13
TGTGCCAGCAGCCAAGCATCTAGCGGGCTCAGCACAGATACGCAGTATTTT	CASSQASSGLSTDTQYF	TRBD2	TRBV14	many	TRBJ2-3	17
TGTGCCAGCACTAGGGACAGGGGTTGGGAAAAACTGTTTTTT	CASTRDRGWEKLFF	TRBD1	TRBV12-3/TRBV12-4	few	TRBJ1-4	14
TGTGCCAGCAACCCGGGGTCTAGCGGGAGGTCAGGCTACAATGAGCAGTTCTTC	CASNPGSSGRSGYNEQFF	TRBD2	TRBV11-1	NA	TRBJ2-1	18